One sample yielded the 22 T cell receptor beta chains listed below, sequenced in a study of shared clonotypes between healthy human individuals. Using immunoSEQ multiplex PCR, the repertoire was profiled, and TCRdb retains in-frame clones only, with some absent. The table has 2 million to 2.5 million clones, 95% seen once. The specimen sequenced was naive CD4+ T cells sorted from blood. The subset: CD45RA+ positively selected. Source of these receptors: a man between 18 and 35 years old in good health.

Here the CDR3 DNA reads TGTGCCAGCAGCCTGGGACTAGCGGGACCAGGGGGCAGGGAGCAGTACTTC. This encodes CASSLGLAGPGGREQYF. The chain couples TRBV5-4 to TRBJ2-7; 13 bases map to TRBD2. V was clipped by 4 bases and J by 7 bases; unmatched bases: 14. Germline V gene sequence: CDR1 SGHNT, CDR2 YYREEE (reference sequence). This CDR3 has 17 amino acids.

The chain links TRBV6-1 to TRBJ2-3, with 9 bases lining up with TRBD2. There are 16 residues in the CDR3. Germline V gene data show CDR1 as MNHNS and CDR2 as SASEGT. Trimming cost V 4 bases and J 0 bases; bases outside gene matches: 5. This chain's CDR3 is CASSALAGASTDTQYF. CDR3 DNA sequence: TGTGCCAGCAGTGCATTAGCGGGGGCTAGCACAGATACGCAGTATTTT.

The chain uses TRBV19 and TRBJ1-2; D ambiguous. This CDR3 is 15 amino acids long. Per the germline V gene, CDR1 is LNHDA and CDR2 is SQIVND (reference sequence). Trimming stripped 3 bases from V and 6 bases from J, with 17 bases between. For the CDR3, the DNA is TGTGCCAGTAGTATCGCCACCTCCGGGAGGAATGGCTACACCTTC. Protein: CASSIATSGRNGYTF.

This sequence joins TRBV10-3 and TRBJ1-2, with 11 bases fitting TRBD1. Germline CDR1 is ENHRY and CDR2 is SYGVKD. The CDR3 extends over 17 amino acids. The J segment lost 9 bases and the V segment lost 2 bases, leaving 14 bases of the junction unmatched. CDR3 sequence: CAISERGQGAVYSSYTF. The CDR3 nucleotides read TGTGCCATCAGTGAGCGAGGACAGGGGGCGGTTTATAGCAGCTACACCTTC.

The chain links TRBV28 to TRBJ1-1; maybe TRBD1 (6 bases). Germline V gene data show CDR1 as MDHEN and CDR2 as SYDVKM. The length of the CDR3 is 14 residues. The V gene lost 2 bases and the J gene lost 5 bases, with 12 bases spanning the gap. This CDR3 is CASSLTGRGTEAFF. The CDR3 DNA reads TGTGCCAGCAGTTTAACAGGGCGGGGGACTGAAGCTTTCTTT.

A word on this clone: The junction does not match germline at one end; this may be a read error. V and J are TRBV2 and TRBJ2-2; 13 positions agree with TRBD2. Germline V gene lookup returns CDR1 SNHLY and CDR2 FYNNEI. This CDR3 spans 15 amino acids. This chain's CDR3 is CASRGTSGNAGELFF. The CDR3 nucleotides are TGTGCCAGCAGGGGGACTAGCGGGAACGCCGGGGAGCTGTTTTTT.

The J gene is TRBJ1-2, the V gene TRBV15; TRBD1 agrees at 7 bases. J lost 2 bases, V lost 3 bases, and 6 bases had no gene match. CDR3 length equals 15 residues. Germline-derived CDR1 and CDR2 are LNHNV and YYDKDF (reference sequence). The CDR3 loop is CATSSLTGWNYGYTF. For the CDR3, the DNA is TGTGCCACCAGCAGTCTGACAGGGTGGAACTATGGCTACACCTTC. Full variable domain (outside the CDR3, taken from reference TRBV15 and TRBJ1-2): DAMVIQNPRYQVTQFGKPVTLSCSQTLNHNVMYWYQQKSSQAPKLLFHYYDKDFNNEADTPDNFQSRRPNTSFCFLDIRSPGLGDTAMYLCATSSLTGWNYGYTFGSGTRLTVV.

As for this clone: Other DNA sequences within the sample encode an identical CDR3. V usage is TRBV18 and J usage is TRBJ1-1; no definite D call. The V and J ends lost 0 bases and 0 bases respectively, with 8 bases between them. CDR3 length: 15 residues. Germline V gene data show CDR1 as KGHSH and CDR2 as LQKENI. The CDR3 DNA reads as TGTGCCAGCTCACCACCCGGCCGGATGAACACTGAAGCTTTCTTT. It codes for CASSPPGRMNTEAFF.

The V gene is TRBV7-2, the J gene TRBJ2-7; 11 bases align to TRBD2. In germline, CDR1 is SGHTA, CDR2 FQGNSA. The CDR3 has 15 residues. The J segment lost 5 bases and the V segment lost 5 bases, leaving 8 bases of the junction unmatched. The CDR3 sequence: CASSLVQGLADEQYF. DNA for the CDR3: TGTGCCAGCAGCCTGGTTCAGGGACTAGCGGACGAGCAGTACTTC.

This clone showed up just a few times. Different DNA sequences within this sample yield the same CDR3. V is TRBV9 and J is TRBJ2-6; no clear D. The germline CDR1 and CDR2 sequences are SGDLS and YYNGEE. This CDR3 has 13 residues. The ends were cut back, 5 bases at V and 0 bases at J, with 3 bases in the middle. CDR3 bases: TGTGCCAGCAGAGGCTCTGGGGCCAACGTCCTGACTTTC. It encodes CASRGSGANVLTF.

The J gene is TRBJ2-1, the V gene TRBV7-3, with 9 bases lining up with TRBD1. V shed 5 bases and J 1 base; nucleotides not matched to a gene: 6. The length of the CDR3 is 16 residues. Germline V gene lookup returns CDR1 SGHTA and CDR2 FQGTGA. CDR3 sequence (DNA): TGTGCCAGCAGCCCAGGGGACAGGGTTTCCTACAATGAGCAGTTCTTC. Amino acid sequence: CASSPGDRVSYNEQFF.

The chain joins TRBV19 to TRBJ1-1; a possible D gene is TRBD1 (6 bases). V gave up 4 bases and J gave up 6 bases, with 15 bases separating them. Germline V gene sequence: CDR1 LNHDA, CDR2 SQIVND (reference sequence). This CDR3 is 14 amino acids long. The CDR3 nucleotides read TGTGCCAGTAGTAGAATAAATCAGGGGTCTGAAGCTTTCTTT. Protein product: CASSRINQGSEAFF.

Points on this clone: Other nucleotide sequences in the sample specify the same CDR3. V and J are TRBV9 and TRBJ2-7; D is unresolved. CDR1 SGDLS and CDR2 YYNGEE come from the germline V gene. The CDR3 covers 15 residues. V lost 0 bases and J 1 base, leaving 11 bases between the germline ends. CDR3: CASSVGQLGSYEQYF. Written as DNA, the CDR3 is TGTGCCAGCAGCGTAGGGCAGCTTGGGTCCTACGAGCAGTACTTC.

The CDR3 DNA follows: TGCGCCAGCAGCCAAGATTGGGAATTCGGAGGGCGGGCTAACTTAGCCAAAAACATTCAGTACTTC. It specifies CASSQDWEFGGRANLAKNIQYF. The chain combines TRBV4-3 with TRBJ2-4; a weak D match, TRBD2 (6 bases). Germline CDR1 and CDR2: LGHNA and YSLEER. The CDR3 totals 22 residues. Trimming removed 0 bases from V and 0 bases from J, with 27 bases in between.

The chain employs TRBV6-4 and TRBJ1-1, with TRBD1 matching over 12 bases. The J segment lost 4 bases and the V segment lost 9 bases, leaving 9 bases of the junction unmatched. The CDR3 is 15 residues long. CDR1 and CDR2 (germline): MRHNA, SNTAGT. This CDR3 is CASRGTGGYGTEAFF. In DNA form, the CDR3 reads TGTGCCAGTAGGGGGACAGGGGGCTACGGCACTGAAGCTTTCTTT.

This chain uses TRBV5-1 with TRBJ2-7; 7 bases are shared with TRBD2. The V gene's germline CDR1 is SGHRS and CDR2 YFSETQ. J gave up 5 bases and V 5 bases, and 10 bases lay outside the gene matches. The CDR3 spans 14 residues. The chain's CDR3 is CASSSWAGDDEQYF. DNA of the CDR3: TGCGCCAGCAGTAGTTGGGCGGGAGACGACGAGCAGTACTTC.

A word on this clone: The same CDR3 also results from other DNA sequences found in this sample. The V gene is TRBV7-2, the J gene TRBJ1-4; TRBD1 is a possible D gene (5 bases). Trimming cost V 1 base and J 5 bases, with 8 bases left between them. This CDR3 has 14 residues. Germline V CDR1 and CDR2: SGHTA, FQGNSA. CDR3 in amino acids: CASSLGQGNEKLFF. CDR3 nucleotides: TGTGCCAGCAGCTTAGGGCAGGGAAATGAAAAACTGTTTTTT.

J is TRBJ1-5 and V is TRBV6-1, with 9 positions matching TRBD1. The CDR3 has 15 amino acids. V was pared by 3 bases and J by 9 bases, with 9 bases of the junction left unmatched. The germline CDR1 and CDR2 sequences are MNHNS and SASEGT. The CDR3 DNA sequence: TGTGCCAGCAGTGAGTGGACAGGGGTCGGTGGGCCCCAGCATTTT. Its protein product is CASSEWTGVGGPQHF.

The chain is built from TRBV6-5 and TRBJ1-3; D remains unclear. The germline V gene has CDR1 MNHEY and CDR2 SVGAGI. The germline V and J ends were trimmed by 2 bases and 0 bases, with 8 bases remaining between them. CDR3 length: 15 residues. CDR3: CASSYGRSSGNTIYF. DNA for the CDR3: TGTGCCAGCAGTTACGGGAGAAGCTCTGGAAACACCATATATTTT.

This sequence joins TRBV10-3 and TRBJ2-5, with a weak D call TRBD2 (6 bases). The V end was cut by 2 bases, the J end by 2 bases, with 12 bases between. The CDR3 has 15 residues. CDR1 and CDR2 (germline): ENHRY, SYGVKD. CDR3: CAISEGIAAQETQYF. CDR3 bases: TGTGCCATCAGTGAGGGGATAGCGGCACAAGAGACCCAGTACTTC.

The chain combines TRBV6-7 with TRBJ2-2, with 8 bases identical to TRBD2. Being an ORF, TRBV6-7 has a function that is uncertain. The length of the CDR3 is 17 residues. The trim removed 6 bases at V and 0 bases at J, leaving 9 bases unmatched. The CDR3 is CASSPQRLAPNTGELFF. CDR3 DNA: TGTGCCAGCAGCCCCCAGAGACTAGCGCCGAACACCGGGGAGCTGTTTTTT.

This rearrangement joins TRBV6-5 to TRBJ1-1; a possible D gene is TRBD1 (5 bases). Germline CDR1 and CDR2: MNHEY and SVGAGI. The CDR3 extends over 15 amino acids. Trimming pared 4 bases from V and 0 bases from J, leaving 12 bases between. The CDR3 region is CASSSPGPMNTEAFF. The CDR3 DNA follows: TGTGCCAGCAGTTCTCCGGGGCCGATGAACACTGAAGCTTTCTTT.